Here is one T cell receptor beta chain with its context. As yet, its antigen is unknown. This specimen belongs to a study of OX40 agonist ivuxolimab in advanced cancers. Study information: Patients received intravenous ivuxolimab every 2 weeks at 0.01 to 10 mg/kg.

The study's findings and limits: There were, on average, more expanded clones in CD8+ T cells than in CD4+.

Method: immunoSEQ multiplex PCR; TCRdb's copy keeps in-frame clones and lacks some. Here the sample spans approximately 80,000 clones, approximately 85% being singletons. The V end lost 1 base, the J end lost 4 bases, and 11 bases lay between the germline ends. In germline, CDR1 is SGHVS, CDR2 FQNEAQ. The CDR3 totals 15 residues. The specimen was CD4+ or CD8+ T cells sorted from blood, collected in a trial of the OX40 agonist ivuxolimab. The clonotype was recovered from an adult with an advanced solid tumor such as melanoma, head and neck, liver or kidney cancer. V usage is TRBV7-8 and J usage is TRBJ2-1, with D perhaps TRBD1 or TRBD2 (6 bases each). DNA of the CDR3: TGTGCCAGCAGCTTAGTGGGGGGCTCTTACAATGAGCAGTTCTTC. It specifies CASSLVGGSYNEQFF.